A selection of T cell receptor beta chains follows, all from one sample in a study of T cells in Graves' hyperthyroidism and ophthalmopathy. TCRdb called the multiplex PCR reads again in MiXCR, with one record for every CDR3 protein. The repertoire consists of approximately 320,000 distinct CDR3 sequences, with 16% occurring once and the leading ten covering around 33%. Specimen: blood. The receptors stem from a man aged 25-40 years with Graves' hyperthyroidism. Each CDR3 is given with its conserved first and last residue. The D gene is left open where the match is weak. Not every row has a clone size; where given, it reads once, few, many or a size class.

TRBJ2-7	TRBV20-1	TRBD2	few	CSATSGSKSYEQYF	TGCAGTGCGACGAGCGGGAGTAAGAGCTACGAGCAGTACTTC
TRBJ2-7	TRBV6-1	-	many	CASSPKEPGHGYEQYF	TGTGCCAGCAGCCCCAAGGAACCGGGACACGGCTACGAGCAGTACTTC
TRBJ1-1	TRBV3-1	-	few	CASSADRYTEAFF	TGTGCCAGCAGCGCTGACAGATACACTGAAGCTTTCTTT
TRBJ2-7	TRBV11-2	-	many	CASSLSLSGEQYF	TGTGCCAGCAGCTTATCCCTCTCTGGCGAGCAGTACTTC
TRBJ2-3	TRBV3-1	-	many	CASSQDHVTRGDTQYF	TGTGCCAGCAGCCAAGATCACGTGACTAGGGGAGATACGCAGTATTTT
TRBJ2-3	TRBV9	TRBD2	few	CASSVGPAGGLTDTQYF	TGTGCCAGCAGCGTAGGACCCGCGGGAGGACTCACAGATACGCAGTATTTT
TRBJ2-7	TRBV28	TRBD1	many	CASSPDRGYEQYF	TGTGCCAGCAGTCCCGACAGGGGATACGAGCAGTACTTC
TRBJ2-1	TRBV2	-	few	CASGAFSYNEQFF	TGTGCCAGCGGGGCGTTTTCCTACAATGAGCAGTTCTTC
TRBJ2-2	TRBV20-1	-	-	CSAIPGTPPGTGELFF	TGCAGTGCTATACCAGGGACTCCGCCCGGGACCGGGGAGCTGTTTTTT
TRBJ1-5	TRBV28	-	many	CASSFGLRRYSNQPQHF	TGTGCCAGCAGTTTCGGACTCCGGCGTTATAGCAATCAGCCCCAGCATTTT
TRBJ2-7	TRBV11-1	-	many	CASSYGQGYEQYF	TGTGCCAGCAGCTACGGTCAGGGTTACGAGCAGTACTTC
TRBJ1-3	TRBV6-1	-	-	CASSPSIDSSGNTIYF	TGTGCCAGCAGTCCCTCCATCGACAGCTCTGGAAACACCATATATTTT
TRBJ2-3	TRBV24-1	TRBD2	many	CATSDRTSGDLGDTQYF	TGTGCCACCAGTGATCGGACTAGCGGGGACCTTGGGGATACGCAGTATTTT
TRBJ2-1	TRBV9	-	few	CASSVAGMNEQFF	TGTGCCAGCAGCGTAGCAGGGATGAATGAGCAGTTCTTC
TRBJ1-1	TRBV7-9	-	few	CASSFQPGLGAFF	TGTGCCAGCAGCTTCCAGCCAGGGTTGGGAGCTTTCTTT
TRBJ2-5	TRBV7-9	TRBD2	many	CASSFAGAGETQYF	TGTGCCAGCAGCTTCGCGGGAGCAGGGGAGACCCAGTACTTC
TRBJ2-1	TRBV9	TRBD2	-	CASSVEASGSNKQFF	TGTGCCAGCAGCGTAGAGGCTAGCGGGAGCAATAAGCAGTTCTTC
TRBJ2-5	TRBV7-9	TRBD1	many	CASSALGQGDKETQYF	TGTGCCAGCAGCGCCCTAGGACAGGGGGATAAAGAGACCCAGTACTTC
TRBJ2-7	TRBV27	TRBD2	-	CASSKTSGSSYEQYF	TGTGCCAGCAGTAAGACTAGCGGGAGCTCCTACGAGCAGTACTTC
TRBJ2-3	TRBV11-2	-	many	CASSLFGRGPSTDTQYF	TGTGCCAGCAGCTTATTTGGTCGGGGTCCCTCCACAGATACGCAGTATTTT
TRBJ2-1	TRBV24-1	-	few	CATSDFRASKRDNEQFF	TGTGCCACCAGTGATTTTCGGGCTAGCAAGAGAGACAATGAGCAGTTCTTC
TRBJ2-1	TRBV11-3	TRBD2	-	CASSRGGGSSYNEQFF	TGTGCCAGCAGTCGAGGCGGGGGGAGCTCCTACAATGAGCAGTTCTTC
TRBJ1-1	TRBV24-1	-	few	CATSDTDWEPPMNTEAFF	TGTGCCACCAGTGACACGGACTGGGAGCCCCCGATGAACACTGAAGCTTTCTTT
TRBJ2-1	TRBV7-3	-	-	CASSGAGSYNEQFF	TGTGCCAGCTCCGGGGCCGGCTCCTACAATGAGCAGTTCTTC
TRBJ2-1	TRBV5-5	-	few	CASSPILGNEQFF	TGTGCCAGCAGCCCGATCCTAGGGAATGAGCAGTTCTTC
TRBJ1-1	TRBV30	-	many	CAWDPGAEAFF	TGTGCCTGGGATCCAGGGGCTGAAGCTTTCTTT
TRBJ2-7	TRBV3-1	-	-	CASSQGLTGNYEQYF	TGTGCCAGCAGCCAGGGGCTAACGGGCAACTACGAGCAGTACTTC
TRBJ1-4	TRBV20-1	TRBD1	many	CSARGDRGASSNEKLFF	TGCAGTGCTAGAGGGGACAGGGGAGCAAGTAGTAATGAAAAACTGTTTTTT
TRBJ2-4	TRBV11-2	TRBD1	many	CASSPGTGRVIQYF	TGTGCCAGCAGCCCCGGGACAGGGAGAGTCATTCAGTACTTC
TRBJ2-5	TRBV7-8	-	many	CASSLAVGGGGTQYF	TGTGCCAGCAGCTTAGCGGTGGGCGGGGGCGGGACCCAGTACTTC
TRBJ2-1	TRBV28	-	-	CASSLLGGPADNEQFF	TGTGCCAGCAGTTTATTAGGGGGGCCGGCGGACAATGAGCAGTTCTTC
TRBJ2-1	TRBV2	-	-	CASSEERAATGPQFF	TGTGCCAGCAGTGAAGAGAGGGCGGCCACCGGCCCGCAGTTCTTC
TRBJ1-3	TRBV7-9	-	few	CASSYRGGSGNTIYF	TGTGCCAGCAGCTATAGAGGGGGCTCTGGAAACACCATATATTTT
TRBJ2-5	TRBV11-3	TRBD1	many	CASSLGDRVHLFSETQYF	TGTGCCAGCAGCTTGGGGGACAGGGTCCACCTATTCTCAGAGACCCAGTACTTC
TRBJ2-3	TRBV28	-	many	CASSYVPADTQYF	TGTGCCAGCAGTTACGTTCCGGCAGATACGCAGTATTTT
TRBJ2-1	TRBV5-8	TRBD2	many	CASSRGLTGGEQFF	TGTGCCAGCAGCCGGGGACTAACGGGGGGTGAGCAGTTCTTC
TRBJ1-2	TRBV3-1	-	-	CASSQPAAGGKDYGYTF	TGTGCCAGCAGCCAACCAGCTGCGGGGGGTAAGGACTATGGCTACACCTTC
TRBJ1-1	TRBV20-1	-	few	CSARDLENTEAFF	TGCAGTGCTAGGGATCTAGAGAACACTGAAGCTTTCTTT
TRBJ1-1	TRBV6-2/TRBV6-3	-	-	CASSYGNTEALF	TGTGCCAGCAGTTATGGGAACACTGAAGCTCTCTTT
TRBJ2-2	TRBV7-3	-	-	CASSLGDTRELFF	TGTGCCAGCAGCTTGGGTGACACCAGGGAGCTGTTTTTT
TRBJ1-1	TRBV4-1	-	-	CASSPTIQGLNTEAFF	TGCGCCAGCAGCCCAACGATACAGGGACTGAACACTGAAGCTTTCTTT
TRBJ2-1	TRBV5-1	TRBD2	-	CASSRGLAGGTYNEQFF	TGCGCCAGCAGCAGGGGACTAGCGGGAGGTACCTACAATGAGCAGTTCTTC
TRBJ1-3	TRBV5-8	-	-	CASSLQGFSGNTIYF	TGTGCCAGCAGCTTACAGGGATTCTCTGGAAACACCATATATTTT
TRBJ2-2	TRBV7-8	TRBD1	-	CASSLTRGQTGELFF	TGTGCCAGCAGCTTAACCAGGGGGCAGACCGGGGAGCTGTTTTTT
TRBJ2-7	TRBV15	-	-	CATSSDYREQYF	TGTGCCACCAGCAGCGACTATAGGGAGCAGTACTTC
TRBJ2-1	TRBV5-1	-	few	CASSLEGLEQFF	TGCGCCAGCAGCTTGGAAGGGTTGGAGCAGTTCTTC
TRBJ2-5	TRBV6-5	-	many	CASSYSSGAQETQYF	TGTGCCAGCAGTTACTCGAGTGGGGCCCAAGAGACCCAGTACTTC
TRBJ2-7	TRBV10-3	-	-	CAISRDSPSEQYF	TGTGCCATCAGCAGAGACAGTCCGTCCGAGCAGTACTTC
TRBJ2-7	TRBV29-1	TRBD1	few	CSVDGPQGALGEQYF	TGCAGCGTTGATGGGCCCCAGGGGGCTCTTGGCGAGCAGTACTTC
TRBJ1-6	TRBV30	-	many	CAWSGQHNSPLHF	TGTGCCTGGAGTGGCCAGCATAATTCACCCCTCCACTTT
TRBJ2-7	TRBV18	-	many	CASSDAGTIDEQYF	TGTGCCAGCTCGGACGCAGGGACAATCGACGAGCAGTACTTC
TRBJ1-2	TRBV28	-	many	CASSFTVPSGYTF	TGTGCCAGCAGTTTTACGGTCCCTTCTGGCTACACCTTC
TRBJ2-4	TRBV28	TRBD1	few	CASSLPTGWKNF	TGTGCCAGCAGCCTTCCGACAGGGTGGAAGAACTTC
TRBJ2-7	TRBV27	-	many	CASSLSRAREQYF	TGTGCCAGCAGTTTATCGAGGGCTCGGGAGCAGTACTTC
TRBJ1-1	TRBV6-4	-	-	CAIEGTYNEAFF	TGTGCCATCGAGGGGACCTACAATGAAGCTTTCTTT
TRBJ2-5	TRBV10-2	-	many	CASSGSGETQYF	TGCGCCAGCAGTGGGTCAGGGGAGACCCAGTACTTC
TRBJ2-2	TRBV13	-	few	CASSLGKGGQYTGELFF	TGTGCCAGCAGCTTAGGCAAGGGGGGCCAATACACCGGGGAGCTGTTTTTT